The T cell receptor (beta chain) described here comes from a study of T cell responses to AZD1222 COVID-19 vaccine. The overall study: Pooling of second doses given at about 4 or about 12 weeks was done. Study-level findings and limits: Unmutated regions of variants are reportedly targeted by nearly half of spike-specific TCRs. Spike-specific TCR breadth and depth were elevated following two AZD1222 doses. The study found vaccine-associated CD4 TCRs spanning spike, dominant at 160-218 and 743-854.

Sequenced by immunoSEQ multiplex PCR; TCRdb stores in-frame clones only, minus some. Among some 140,000 clones, 90% to 95% were seen once, and the ten largest hold approximately 1.6%. From germline, CDR1 is LGHDT and CDR2 YNNKEL (reference sequence). V trimming: 5 bases; J trimming: 6 bases; junction bases outside the gene matches: 7. The CDR3 runs 13 residues. A note on this clone: The antigen is not known.

The chain is built from TRBV3-1 (or the pseudogene TRBV3-2) and TRBJ2-7; TRBD1 agrees at 7 bases. The specimen was peripheral blood, collected on day 0 of AZD1222 vaccination. This TCR derives from an adult in good health. CDR3 in amino acids: CASSSDRAGEQYF. CDR3 DNA: TGTGCCAGCAGCTCCGACAGGGCGGGCGAGCAGTACTTC.